This T cell receptor beta chain was sequenced for a study of blood T cell repertoires in COVID-19. Whole-study context: Acute and convalescent COVID-19 specimens originated in the United States, Italy and Spain. The analysed material was cDNA or gDNA that came from T cells, B-cell-depleted T cells, or PBMCs.

V gave up 3 bases and J gave up 7 bases, with 13 bases separating them. Germline values: CDR1 SGHTA, CDR2 FQGNSA. The CDR3 extends over 14 amino acids. TCRdb keeps only in-frame clones here, not all; method: immunoSEQ multiplex PCR. The repertoire has fewer than 350,000 clones, 86% of them found once; the top ten carry about 12%. The Seattle patients joined while their infection was active and were tracked longitudinally afterward. The sequenced sample was peripheral blood. The source of this sequence is a woman aged 70-85 years with COVID-19, enrolled during active disease. The J gene is TRBJ2-1, the V gene TRBV7-2; maybe TRBD2 (7 bases). CDR3 nucleotides: TGTGCCAGCAGCTTTGGGGGGGCCTTTAATGAGCAGTTCTTC. Its protein product is CASSFGGAFNEQFF.